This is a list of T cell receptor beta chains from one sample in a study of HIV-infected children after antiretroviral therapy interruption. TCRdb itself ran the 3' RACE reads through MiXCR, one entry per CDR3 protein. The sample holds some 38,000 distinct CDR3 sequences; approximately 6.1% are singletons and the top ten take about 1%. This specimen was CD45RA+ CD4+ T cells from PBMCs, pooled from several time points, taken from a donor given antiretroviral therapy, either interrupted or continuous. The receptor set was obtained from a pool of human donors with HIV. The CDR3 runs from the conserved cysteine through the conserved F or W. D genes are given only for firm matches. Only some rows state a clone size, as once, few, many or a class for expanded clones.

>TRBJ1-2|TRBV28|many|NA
CASSILGANYGYTF
TGTGCCAGCAGCATACTAGGGGCTAACTATGGCTACACCTTC
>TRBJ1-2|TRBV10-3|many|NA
CAISELRGYTF
TGTGCCATCAGTGAACTTAGGGGCTACACCTTC
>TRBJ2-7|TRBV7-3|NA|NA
CASSLRAGNPYEQYF
TGTGCCAGCAGCTTAAGGGCGGGAAACCCCTACGAGCAGTACTTC
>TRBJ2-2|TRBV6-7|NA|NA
CASRPKNAGELFF
TGTGCCAGCAGACCGAAGAATGCCGGGGAGCTGTTTTTT
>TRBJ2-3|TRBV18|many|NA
CASSPPWGADSTDTQYF
TGTGCCAGCTCACCCCCGTGGGGAGCGGACAGCACAGATACGCAGTATTTT
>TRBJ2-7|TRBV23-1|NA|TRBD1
CASSQRGQGSSYEQYF
TGCGCCAGCAGTCAAAGGGGACAGGGTTCGTCCTACGAGCAGTACTTC
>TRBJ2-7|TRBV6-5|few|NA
CASRPGPLRKQYF
TGTGCCAGCAGACCGGGACCGCTACGAAAGCAGTACTTC
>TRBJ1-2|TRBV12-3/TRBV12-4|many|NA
CASSYPRGIGYTF
TGTGCCAGCAGTTACCCGCGAGGGATTGGCTACACCTTC
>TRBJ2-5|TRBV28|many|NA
CASTKHRQETQYF
TGTGCCAGCACGAAGCACAGGCAAGAGACCCAGTACTTC
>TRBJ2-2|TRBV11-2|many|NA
CASSTGLSNTGELFF
TGTGCCAGCAGTACAGGGTTATCGAACACCGGGGAGCTGTTTTTT
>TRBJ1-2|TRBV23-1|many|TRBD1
CASSQIRTGWNYGYTF
TGCGCCAGCAGTCAAATCCGGACAGGGTGGAATTATGGCTACACCTTC
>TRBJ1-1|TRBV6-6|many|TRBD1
CASLTDRGSTEAFF
TGTGCCAGTCTGACGGACAGGGGGAGTACTGAAGCTTTCTTT
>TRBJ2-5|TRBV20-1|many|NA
CSASWRAPQETQYF
TGCAGTGCTAGTTGGCGGGCGCCTCAAGAGACCCAGTACTTC
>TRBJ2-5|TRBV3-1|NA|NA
CASSHLAEETQYF
TGTGCCAGCAGCCATTTGGCGGAAGAGACCCAGTACTTC
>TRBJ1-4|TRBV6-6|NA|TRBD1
CASSGTVPEKLFF
TGTGCCAGCAGCGGGACAGTCCCTGAAAAACTGTTTTTT
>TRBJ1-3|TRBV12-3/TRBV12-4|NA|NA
CASSPGYLSGNTIYF
TGTGCCAGCAGTCCCGGATACCTCTCTGGAAACACCATATATTTT
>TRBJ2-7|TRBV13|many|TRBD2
CASSPTFRREGVNEQYF
TGTGCCAGCAGCCCCACTTTTAGACGGGAGGGGGTTAACGAGCAGTACTTC
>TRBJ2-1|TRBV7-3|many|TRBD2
CASSVSGRDYNEQFF
TGTGCCAGCAGTGTAAGCGGGAGGGATTACAATGAGCAGTTCTTC
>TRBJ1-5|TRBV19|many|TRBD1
CAIAGGRNQPQHF
TGTGCCATCGCAGGGGGCAGGAATCAGCCCCAGCATTTT
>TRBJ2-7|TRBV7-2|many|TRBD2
CASSPVGGTPTYEQYF
TGTGCCAGCAGCCCAGTCGGGGGGACTCCTACCTACGAGCAGTACTTC
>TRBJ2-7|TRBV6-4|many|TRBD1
CASRGTETYEQYF
TGTGCCAGCAGGGGGACAGAAACCTACGAGCAGTACTTC
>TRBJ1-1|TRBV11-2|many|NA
CASSLDGGLGNTEAFF
TGTGCCAGCAGCTTAGACGGTGGGCTTGGGAACACTGAAGCTTTCTTT
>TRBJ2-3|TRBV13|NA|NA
CASSLEGCAETLYF
TGTGCCAGCTCTCTCGAAGGGTGTGCAGAAACGCTGTATTTT
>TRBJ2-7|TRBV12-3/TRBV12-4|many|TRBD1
CASRDRKHEQYF
TGTGCCAGCAGGGACAGGAAACACGAGCAGTACTTC
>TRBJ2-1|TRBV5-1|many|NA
CASSLTLWEQFF
TGCGCCAGCAGCCTAACTTTATGGGAGCAGTTCTTC
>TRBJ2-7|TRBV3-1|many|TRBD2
CASSLGRVSSYEQYF
TGTGCCAGCAGCCTAGGGAGGGTGTCCTCCTACGAGCAGTACTTC
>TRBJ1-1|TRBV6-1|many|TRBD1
CASSQTGGTAKAFF
TGTGCCAGCAGTCAAACAGGGGGCACAGCGAAAGCTTTCTTT
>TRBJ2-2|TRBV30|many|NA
CAWSLPEANTGQLYF
TGTGCCTGGAGTCTACCGGAGGCAAACACCGGGCAGCTCTACTTT
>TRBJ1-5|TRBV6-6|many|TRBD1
CASSSTGRMGGNQPQHF
TGTGCCAGCAGTTCGACAGGGCGAATGGGTGGCAATCAGCCCCAGCATTTT
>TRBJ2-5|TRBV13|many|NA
CASSLLGGEDQDTQYF
TGTGCCAGCTCTCTCTTGGGGGGAGAGGACCAAGACACCCAGTACTTT
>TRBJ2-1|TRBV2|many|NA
CAFQTRSKDEQFF
TGTGCCTTCCAGACTAGGAGTAAGGATGAGCAGTTCTTC
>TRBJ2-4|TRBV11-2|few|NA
CASTRHNIQYF
TGTGCCAGCACCCGCCACAACATTCAGTACTTC
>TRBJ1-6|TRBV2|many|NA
CAIESRGPNSPLHF
TGTGCCATCGAGTCCAGGGGCCCGAATTCACCCCTCCACTTT
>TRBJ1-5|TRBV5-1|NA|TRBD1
CASSLPGTGYRGNQPQHF
TGCGCCAGCAGCTTACCCGGGACAGGGTATCGAGGCAATCAGCCCCAGCATTTT
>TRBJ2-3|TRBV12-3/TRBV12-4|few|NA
CASSQTTRASTDTQYF
TGTGCCAGCAGTCAAACGACACGTGCATCCACAGATACGCAGTATTTT
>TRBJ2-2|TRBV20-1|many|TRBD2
CSAAGTSGSANTGELFF
TGCAGTGCTGCGGGGACTAGCGGGAGCGCGAACACCGGGGAGCTGTTTTTT
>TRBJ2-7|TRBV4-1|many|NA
CASSRIPAPAAEQYF
TGCGCCAGCAGCCGAATACCCGCGCCGGCTGCCGAGCAGTACTTC
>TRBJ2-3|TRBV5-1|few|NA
CASSLAFFAGQRRTDTQYF
TGCGCCAGCAGCTTGGCCTTCTTCGCCGGACAGCGCCGCACAGATACGCAGTATTTT
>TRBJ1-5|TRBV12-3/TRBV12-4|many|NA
CASSSRGNQPQHF
TGTGCCAGCAGTTCCCGAGGCAATCAGCCCCAGCATTTT
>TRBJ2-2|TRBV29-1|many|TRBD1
CSVDRGYTGELFF
TGCAGCGTCGACAGGGGGTACACCGGGGAGCTGTTTTTT
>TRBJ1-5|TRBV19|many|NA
CASSSLIEGSNQPQHF
TGTGCCAGTAGTTCTCTTATTGAAGGTAGCAATCAGCCCCAGCATTTT
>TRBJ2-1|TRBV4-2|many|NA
CASSRQVSTEQFF
TGTGCCAGCAGTCGACAGGTTAGCACTGAGCAGTTCTTC